Presented here are 5 T cell receptor beta chains from one specimen sequenced in a study of regulatory T cells in long-lasting Graves disease. Combining iRepertoire HTBI primers with Arm-PCR of CDR3 regions, the authors built TCR beta libraries. TCRdb itself ran the multiplex PCR reads through MiXCR, one entry per CDR3 protein. The table lists a few hundred thousand distinct CDR3 sequences, about a quarter of them singletons. As to time point: persistent/refractory GD, antithyroid drugs over 5 years with positive TRAb. The authors made the TCR library using RNA they extracted from PBMCs. Sample: peripheral blood mononuclear cells (PBMCs), taken when the disease was refractory, from a patient treated with antithyroid drugs. These receptors came from a female donor with Graves disease.

The chain recombines TRBV7-9 with TRBJ2-1, with a tentative D call TRBD2 (6 bases). The germline V and J ends were trimmed by 2 bases and 8 bases, with 13 bases remaining between them. CDR3 length: 14 amino acids. The V gene's germline CDR1 is SEHNR and CDR2 FQNEAQ (reference sequence). The CDR3 DNA reads as TGTGCCAGCAGCTTAATCGGGAGCTCGGATGAGCAGTTCTTC. Its protein product is CASSLIGSSDEQFF.

The chain couples TRBV13 to TRBJ1-6; D gene uncertain. Looked up from germline, CDR1 is PRHDT and CDR2 is FYEKMQ (reference sequence). CDR3 length: 14 amino acids. V gave up 1 base and J gave up 7 bases, with 8 bases separating them. The CDR3 reads CASSLVVRNSPLHF. The CDR3 bases are TGTGCCAGCAGCTTAGTCGTCCGGAATTCACCCCTCCACTTT.

This clonotype occurred a few times. V and J are TRBV7-2 and TRBJ2-1; D call uncertain. This CDR3 comprises 13 residues. Trimming shortened V by 3 bases and J by 4 bases, and 7 bases separated the two germline ends. Per germline, CDR1 SGHTA and CDR2 FQGNSA. The CDR3 nucleotides are TGTGCCAGCAGCTTTCAATCATACAATGAGCAGTTCTTC. Its translation is CASSFQSYNEQFF.

CDR3 in amino acids: CSAKKQGDTGELFF. DNA of the CDR3: TGCAGCGCGAAAAAGCAGGGGGACACCGGGGAGCTGTTTTTT. J is TRBJ2-2 and V is TRBV20-1; TRBD1 matches at 7 bases. The V gene's germline CDR1 is DFQATT and CDR2 SNEGSKA (reference sequence). This CDR3 comprises 14 residues.

This clonotype came up many times. This rearrangement joins TRBV30 to TRBJ1-5, with D possibly being TRBD1 (5 bases). CDR3 length: 15 amino acids. V gave up 0 bases and J gave up 1 base, with 10 bases separating them. Germline lookup yields CDR1 GTSNPN and CDR2 SVGIG (reference sequence). CDR3 protein: CAWSVRGASNQPQHF. The CDR3 DNA reads as TGTGCCTGGAGTGTACGAGGGGCCAGCAATCAGCCCCAGCATTTT.